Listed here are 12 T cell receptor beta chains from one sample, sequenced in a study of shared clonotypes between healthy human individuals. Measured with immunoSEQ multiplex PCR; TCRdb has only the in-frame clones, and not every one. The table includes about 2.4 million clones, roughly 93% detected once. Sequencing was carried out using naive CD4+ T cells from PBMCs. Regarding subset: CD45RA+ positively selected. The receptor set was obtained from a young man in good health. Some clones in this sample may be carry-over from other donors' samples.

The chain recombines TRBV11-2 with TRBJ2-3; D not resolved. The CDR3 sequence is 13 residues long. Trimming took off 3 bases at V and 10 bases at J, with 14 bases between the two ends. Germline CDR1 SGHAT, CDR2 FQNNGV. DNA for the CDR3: TGTGCCAGCAGCTTTATCAGAGCCGATGCGCAGTATTTT. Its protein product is CASSFIRADAQYF.

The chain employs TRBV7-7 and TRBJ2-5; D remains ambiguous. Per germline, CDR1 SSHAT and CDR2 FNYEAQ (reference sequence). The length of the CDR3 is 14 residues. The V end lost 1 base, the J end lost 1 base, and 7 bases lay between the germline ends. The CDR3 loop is CASSLGSAQETQYF. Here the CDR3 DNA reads TGTGCCAGCAGCTTAGGCTCAGCCCAAGAGACCCAGTACTTC.

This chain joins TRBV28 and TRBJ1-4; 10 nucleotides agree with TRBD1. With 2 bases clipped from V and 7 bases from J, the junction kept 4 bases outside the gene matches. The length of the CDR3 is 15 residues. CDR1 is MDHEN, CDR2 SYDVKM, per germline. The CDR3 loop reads CASSLIRDRGEKLFF. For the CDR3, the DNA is TGTGCCAGCAGTTTAATCCGGGACAGGGGTGAAAAACTGTTTTTT. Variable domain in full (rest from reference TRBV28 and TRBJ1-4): DVKVTQSSRYLVKRTGEKVFLECVQDMDHENMFWYRQDPGLGLRLIYFSYDVKMKEKGDIPEGYSVSREKKERFSLILESASTNQTSMYLCASSLIRDRGEKLFFGSGTQLSVL.

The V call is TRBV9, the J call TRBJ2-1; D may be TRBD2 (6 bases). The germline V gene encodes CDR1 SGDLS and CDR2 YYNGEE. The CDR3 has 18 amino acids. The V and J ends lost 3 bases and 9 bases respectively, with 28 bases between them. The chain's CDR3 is CASSAGSRGTTLIGEQFF. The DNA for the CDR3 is TGTGCCAGCAGCGCCGGCTCCCGCGGGACCACCCTTATCGGTGAGCAGTTCTTC.

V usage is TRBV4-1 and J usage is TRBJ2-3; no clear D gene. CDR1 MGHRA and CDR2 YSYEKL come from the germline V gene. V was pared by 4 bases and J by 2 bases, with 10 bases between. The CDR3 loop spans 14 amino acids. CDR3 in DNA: TGCGCCAGCAGCCCGGACGCCCCCACAGATACGCAGTATTTT. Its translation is CASSPDAPTDTQYF.

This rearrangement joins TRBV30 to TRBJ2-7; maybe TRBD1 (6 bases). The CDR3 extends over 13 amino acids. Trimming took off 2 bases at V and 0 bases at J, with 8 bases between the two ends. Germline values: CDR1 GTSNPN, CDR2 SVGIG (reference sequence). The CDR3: CAWSMDSSYEQYF. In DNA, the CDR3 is TGTGCCTGGAGTATGGACAGCTCCTACGAGCAGTACTTC.

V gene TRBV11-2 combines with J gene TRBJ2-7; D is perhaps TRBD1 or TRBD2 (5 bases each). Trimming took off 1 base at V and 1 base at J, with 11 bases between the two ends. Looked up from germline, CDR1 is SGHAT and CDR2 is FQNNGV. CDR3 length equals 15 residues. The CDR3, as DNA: TGTGCCAGCAGCTTAGGGGGGACCCCTTCCTACGAGCAGTACTTC. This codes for CASSLGGTPSYEQYF.

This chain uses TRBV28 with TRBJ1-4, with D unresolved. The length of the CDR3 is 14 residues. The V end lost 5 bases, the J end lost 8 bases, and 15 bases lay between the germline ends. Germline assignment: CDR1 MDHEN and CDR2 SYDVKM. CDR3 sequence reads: CASSPHNRIEKLFF. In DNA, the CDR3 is TGTGCCAGCAGTCCCCACAACCGCATAGAAAAACTGTTTTTT.

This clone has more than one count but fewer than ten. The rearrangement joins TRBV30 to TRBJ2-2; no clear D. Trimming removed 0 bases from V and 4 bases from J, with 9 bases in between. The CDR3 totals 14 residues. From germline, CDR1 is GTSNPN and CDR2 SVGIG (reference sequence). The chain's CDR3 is CAWSVGRITGELFF. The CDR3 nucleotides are TGTGCCTGGAGTGTAGGACGAATCACCGGGGAGCTGTTTTTT.

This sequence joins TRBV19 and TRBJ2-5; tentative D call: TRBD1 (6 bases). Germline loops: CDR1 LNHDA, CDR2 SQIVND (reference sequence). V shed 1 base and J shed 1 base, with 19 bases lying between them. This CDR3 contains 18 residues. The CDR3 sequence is CASSIGGSAGAFQETQYF. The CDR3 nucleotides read TGTGCCAGTAGTATAGGTGGGAGCGCAGGGGCCTTCCAAGAGACCCAGTACTTC. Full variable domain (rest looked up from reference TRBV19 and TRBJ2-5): DGGITQSPKYLFRKEGQNVTLSCEQNLNHDAMYWYRQDPGQGLRLIYYSQIVNDFQKGDIAEGYSVSREKKESFPLTVTSAQKNPTAFYLCASSIGGSAGAFQETQYFGPGTRLLVL.

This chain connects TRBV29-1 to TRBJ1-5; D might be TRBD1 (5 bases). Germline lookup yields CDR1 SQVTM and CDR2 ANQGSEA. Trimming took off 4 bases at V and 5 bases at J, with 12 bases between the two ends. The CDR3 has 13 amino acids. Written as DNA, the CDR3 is TGCAGCGTTGCACAGGATTTGGATCAGCCCCAGCATTTT. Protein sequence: CSVAQDLDQPQHF.

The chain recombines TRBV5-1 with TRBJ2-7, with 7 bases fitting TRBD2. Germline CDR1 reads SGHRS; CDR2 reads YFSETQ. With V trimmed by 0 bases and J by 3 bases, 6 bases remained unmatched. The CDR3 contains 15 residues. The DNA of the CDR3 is TGCGCCAGCAGCTTGGTCTCCGCGGGAGACTACGAGCAGTACTTC. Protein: CASSLVSAGDYEQYF.